This T cell receptor (beta chain) was found in a study of control samples from healthy donors and cancer patients. Some clones are missing from TCRdb's copy, which holds only in-frame ones; the method was immunoSEQ multiplex PCR. In the table there are 100,000 to 150,000 clones, 80% to 90% of which are singletons. V gave up 3 bases and J gave up 4 bases; unmatched junction bases: 9. The CDR3 length is 18 residues. The germline CDR1 and CDR2 sequences are KGHSH and LQKENI. Input material: blood. V is TRBV18 and J is TRBJ2-6, with TRBD1 identical over 10 bases. The origin of this receptor is a man between 60 and 75 years old in good health. CDR3 bases: TGTGCCAGCTCACCCGGACAGGGGGGCATTGACGGGGCCAACGTCCTGACTTTC. It translates to CASSPGQGGIDGANVLTF.